Listed below are T cell receptor beta chains from one sample, sequenced in a study of shared clonotypes between healthy human individuals. Sequenced by immunoSEQ multiplex PCR; TCRdb stores in-frame clones only, minus some. The table has roughly 2,000,000 clones, roughly 94% seen once; the top ten hold 0.95% to 1.5%. The specimen was naive CD8+ T cells sorted from blood. The receptors stem from a young man in good health. Each CDR3 is given with its conserved first and last residue. Each record gives: D gene, CDR3 length, clone size, V gene, J gene, CDR3 DNA, CDR3 protein. The D gene is left open where the match is weak. Clone size is stated in some rows and not others, as once, few, many or a class when expanded.

D gene: TRBD1
CDR3 length: 17
clone size: .
V gene: TRBV15
J gene: TRBJ2-1
CDR3 DNA: TGTGCCACCAGCACCTTCGGGCAGCAGGGGGCGCGAGATGAGCAGTTCTTC
CDR3 protein: CATSTFGQQGARDEQFF

D gene: .
CDR3 length: 16
clone size: .
V gene: TRBV28
J gene: TRBJ1-1
CDR3 DNA: TGTGCCAGCACCCTCCCCTCCGGTGGAGGGAACACTGAAGCTTTCTTT
CDR3 protein: CASTLPSGGGNTEAFF

D gene: TRBD1
CDR3 length: 19
clone size: once
V gene: TRBV7-8
J gene: TRBJ1-5
CDR3 DNA: TGTGCCAGCAGCTTAGAAGACAGGGCCTCCGCTTATAGCAATCAGCCCCAGCATTTT
CDR3 protein: CASSLEDRASAYSNQPQHF

D gene: .
CDR3 length: 14
clone size: .
V gene: TRBV6-5
J gene: TRBJ1-1
CDR3 DNA: TGTGCCAGCAGTTATAGCCCGGGAGGCACTGAAGCTTTCTTT
CDR3 protein: CASSYSPGGTEAFF

D gene: TRBD2
CDR3 length: 15
clone size: .
V gene: TRBV5-1
J gene: TRBJ2-7
CDR3 DNA: TGCGCCAGCAGCTTGTCCAGCGGGGCCCCCTACGAGCAGTACTTC
CDR3 protein: CASSLSSGAPYEQYF

D gene: .
CDR3 length: 16
clone size: .
V gene: TRBV5-6
J gene: TRBJ2-4
CDR3 DNA: TGTGCCAGCAGCGGCTTTAGCTCCATAGCCAAAAACATTCAGTACTTC
CDR3 protein: CASSGFSSIAKNIQYF

D gene: TRBD1
CDR3 length: 17
clone size: .
V gene: TRBV7-9
J gene: TRBJ2-7
CDR3 DNA: TGTGCCAGCAGCGAGGGGACAGGGGGCGTTTACTCCTACGAGCAGTACTTC
CDR3 protein: CASSEGTGGVYSYEQYF

D gene: TRBD1
CDR3 length: 13
clone size: .
V gene: TRBV6-1
J gene: TRBJ1-2
CDR3 DNA: TGTGCCAGTTGGGACAGGGGTTACTATGGCTACACCTTC
CDR3 protein: CASWDRGYYGYTF

D gene: TRBD1
CDR3 length: 14
clone size: .
V gene: TRBV6-4
J gene: TRBJ2-3
CDR3 DNA: TGTGCCAGCAGTAAGGACAGGTGTACAGATACGCAGTATTTT
CDR3 protein: CASSKDRCTDTQYF

D gene: .
CDR3 length: 13
clone size: .
V gene: TRBV6-5
J gene: TRBJ1-2
CDR3 DNA: TGTGCCAGCAGTTGGACGGCTAACTATGGCTACACCTTC
CDR3 protein: CASSWTANYGYTF

D gene: TRBD2
CDR3 length: 14
clone size: .
V gene: TRBV29-1
J gene: TRBJ2-1
CDR3 DNA: TGCAGCGTTGAAGATTGGACTAGCGAAGATGAGCAGTTCTTC
CDR3 protein: CSVEDWTSEDEQFF

D gene: .
CDR3 length: 13
clone size: .
V gene: TRBV4-1
J gene: TRBJ2-7
CDR3 DNA: TGCGCCAGCAGCCAAGGGAGATCGTACGAGCAGTACTTC
CDR3 protein: CASSQGRSYEQYF

D gene: TRBD1
CDR3 length: 13
clone size: once
V gene: TRBV10-3
J gene: TRBJ2-2
CDR3 DNA: TGTGCCATCGGTACAGGGGCCCATGGGGAGCTGTTTTTT
CDR3 protein: CAIGTGAHGELFF

D gene: .
CDR3 length: 16
clone size: .
V gene: TRBV4-3
J gene: TRBJ1-2
CDR3 DNA: TGCGCCAGCAGCCAAGACGAATACAGGGTGACCCGAGACTACACCTTC
CDR3 protein: CASSQDEYRVTRDYTF

D gene: .
CDR3 length: 15
clone size: .
V gene: TRBV6-1
J gene: TRBJ1-5
CDR3 DNA: TGTGCCAGCAGGACAGAAATCTATAGCAATCAGCCCCAGCATTTT
CDR3 protein: CASRTEIYSNQPQHF

D gene: .
CDR3 length: 15
clone size: .
V gene: TRBV29-1
J gene: TRBJ2-7
CDR3 DNA: TGCAGCGTCCTCCCTGGGACGGGGAGAATTTACGAGCAGTACTTC
CDR3 protein: CSVLPGTGRIYEQYF

D gene: .
CDR3 length: 10
clone size: .
V gene: TRBV7-9
J gene: TRBJ2-1
CDR3 DNA: TGTGCCAGCAGGGGAAATGAGCAGTTCTTC
CDR3 protein: CASRGNEQFF

D gene: .
CDR3 length: 14
clone size: once
V gene: TRBV5-1
J gene: TRBJ1-2
CDR3 DNA: TGCGCCAGCAGCCCCCTCGCAGGGGCCTATGGCTACACCTTC
CDR3 protein: CASSPLAGAYGYTF

D gene: .
CDR3 length: 16
clone size: .
V gene: TRBV9
J gene: TRBJ2-1
CDR3 DNA: TGTGCCAGCAGCGTAGCTACGAGGCCAACGATCAATGAGCAGTTCTTC
CDR3 protein: CASSVATRPTINEQFF

D gene: .
CDR3 length: 15
clone size: .
V gene: TRBV29-1
J gene: TRBJ1-1
CDR3 DNA: TGCAGCGTTGAAGATCCGCGGAGAAGCGAGGGATCAGCTTTCTTT
CDR3 protein: CSVEDPRRSEGSAFF

D gene: .
CDR3 length: 14
clone size: .
V gene: TRBV5-6
J gene: TRBJ2-7
CDR3 DNA: TGTGCCAGCAGCCCCGATCCAAGTTCCTACGAGCAGTACTTC
CDR3 protein: CASSPDPSSYEQYF

D gene: .
CDR3 length: 15
clone size: .
V gene: TRBV11-2
J gene: TRBJ2-5
CDR3 DNA: TGTGCCAGCAGCTTAGATCCCGGACCACACGGGACCCAGTACTTC
CDR3 protein: CASSLDPGPHGTQYF

D gene: TRBD1
CDR3 length: 15
clone size: .
V gene: TRBV9
J gene: TRBJ2-2
CDR3 DNA: TGTGCCAGCAGCGTTGGACAGGGTAACGGCGGGGAGCTGTTTTTT
CDR3 protein: CASSVGQGNGGELFF

D gene: .
CDR3 length: 14
clone size: once
V gene: TRBV30
J gene: TRBJ1-1
CDR3 DNA: TGTGCCTGGAGGCCGTACAGGCCGAACACTGAAGCTTTCTTT
CDR3 protein: CAWRPYRPNTEAFF

D gene: .
CDR3 length: 14
clone size: .
V gene: TRBV4-3
J gene: TRBJ2-2
CDR3 DNA: TGCGCCAGCAGCCAAGTAGGGGGCACCGGGGAGCTGTTTTTT
CDR3 protein: CASSQVGGTGELFF

D gene: TRBD1
CDR3 length: 14
clone size: .
V gene: TRBV9
J gene: TRBJ1-2
CDR3 DNA: TGTGCCAGCAGCGAGGCAGGGGGCCACTATGGCTACACCTTC
CDR3 protein: CASSEAGGHYGYTF

D gene: .
CDR3 length: 15
clone size: .
V gene: TRBV13
J gene: TRBJ2-5
CDR3 DNA: TGTGCCAGCAGCTCCTTTCTAGAAGGGGCAGAGACCCAGTACTTC
CDR3 protein: CASSSFLEGAETQYF

D gene: .
CDR3 length: 15
clone size: .
V gene: TRBV9
J gene: TRBJ1-3
CDR3 DNA: TGTGCCAGCAGCGTGTCAGGGGCTGCGGGAAACACCATATATTTT
CDR3 protein: CASSVSGAAGNTIYF

D gene: .
CDR3 length: 13
clone size: .
V gene: TRBV27
J gene: TRBJ1-6
CDR3 DNA: TGTGCCAGCAGTTTGGGGTTCGGTTCACCCCTCCACTTT
CDR3 protein: CASSLGFGSPLHF

D gene: .
CDR3 length: 13
clone size: .
V gene: TRBV25-1
J gene: TRBJ2-5
CDR3 DNA: TGTGCCAGCAGCGAGCCTTTTCCGGAGACCCAGTACTTC
CDR3 protein: CASSEPFPETQYF

D gene: TRBD1
CDR3 length: 14
clone size: .
V gene: TRBV5-1
J gene: TRBJ1-1
CDR3 DNA: TGCGCCAGCAGCGGGGGACAGGGGGCCGATGAAGCTTTCTTT
CDR3 protein: CASSGGQGADEAFF

D gene: .
CDR3 length: 15
clone size: .
V gene: TRBV14
J gene: TRBJ2-7
CDR3 DNA: TGTGCCAGCAGCCAAACTACAGCCGGCCCCTACGAGCAGTACTTC
CDR3 protein: CASSQTTAGPYEQYF

D gene: TRBD2
CDR3 length: 16
clone size: .
V gene: TRBV5-1
J gene: TRBJ2-1
CDR3 DNA: TGCGCCAGCAGCTTAGTCGCTAGCGGGGGGGACAATGAGCAGTTCTTC
CDR3 protein: CASSLVASGGDNEQFF

D gene: .
CDR3 length: 14
clone size: .
V gene: TRBV30
J gene: TRBJ2-7
CDR3 DNA: TGTGCCTGGACCACAGGGAGTGGGTCCTACGAGCAGTACTTC
CDR3 protein: CAWTTGSGSYEQYF

D gene: .
CDR3 length: 13
clone size: .
V gene: TRBV27
J gene: TRBJ1-1
CDR3 DNA: TGTGCCAGCAGTTTACGTGGGTGGACTGAAGCTTTCTTT
CDR3 protein: CASSLRGWTEAFF

D gene: .
CDR3 length: 13
clone size: once
V gene: TRBV30
J gene: TRBJ2-3
CDR3 DNA: TGTGCCTGGAGTCGACAAGACACAGATACGCAGTATTTT
CDR3 protein: CAWSRQDTDTQYF

D gene: TRBD2
CDR3 length: 14
clone size: .
V gene: TRBV5-1
J gene: TRBJ2-7
CDR3 DNA: TGCGCCAGCAGCTGGACTAGCATAGTCTACGAGCAGTACTTC
CDR3 protein: CASSWTSIVYEQYF

D gene: TRBD1
CDR3 length: 15
clone size: .
V gene: TRBV2
J gene: TRBJ1-1
CDR3 DNA: TGTGCCAGCAGTGAAGCAGGGGGCTTCAGCACTGAAGCTTTCTTT
CDR3 protein: CASSEAGGFSTEAFF

D gene: .
CDR3 length: 14
clone size: .
V gene: TRBV6-5
J gene: TRBJ1-5
CDR3 DNA: TGTGCCAGCAGTTACAGGCTTGGCAATCAGCCCCAGCATTTT
CDR3 protein: CASSYRLGNQPQHF

D gene: .
CDR3 length: 14
clone size: .
V gene: TRBV5-6
J gene: TRBJ2-3
CDR3 DNA: TGTGCCAGCAGCTTCGTCGTGGCTACAGATACGCAGTATTTT
CDR3 protein: CASSFVVATDTQYF

D gene: TRBD1
CDR3 length: 16
clone size: once
V gene: TRBV5-6
J gene: TRBJ1-2
CDR3 DNA: TGTGCCAGCAGCTGGGTGCGACAGGGGGTGGACTATGGCTACACCTTC
CDR3 protein: CASSWVRQGVDYGYTF

D gene: .
CDR3 length: 16
clone size: .
V gene: TRBV13
J gene: TRBJ1-3
CDR3 DNA: TGTGCCAGCCCCGCCAACCGGGACGGACCTTCCGACACCATATATTTT
CDR3 protein: CASPANRDGPSDTIYF

D gene: .
CDR3 length: 16
clone size: .
V gene: TRBV18
J gene: TRBJ2-1
CDR3 DNA: TGTGCCAGCTCACCGACCGGGACTCCTTACTACAATGAGCAGTTCTTC
CDR3 protein: CASSPTGTPYYNEQFF

D gene: .
CDR3 length: 13
clone size: .
V gene: TRBV5-6
J gene: TRBJ2-7
CDR3 DNA: TGTGCCAGCAGCTTGGCGGGGATCTACGAGCAGTACTTC
CDR3 protein: CASSLAGIYEQYF

D gene: .
CDR3 length: 14
clone size: .
V gene: TRBV19
J gene: TRBJ1-2
CDR3 DNA: TGTGCCAGTACGGTGGCCATTGCTAACTATGGCTACACCTTC
CDR3 protein: CASTVAIANYGYTF

D gene: .
CDR3 length: 13
clone size: once
V gene: TRBV6-1
J gene: TRBJ1-1
CDR3 DNA: TGTGCCAGCGGGTACAGGATTTTGGCTGAAGCTTTCTTT
CDR3 protein: CASGYRILAEAFF

D gene: TRBD2
CDR3 length: 18
clone size: .
V gene: TRBV4-1
J gene: TRBJ2-2
CDR3 DNA: TGCGCCAGCAGCCAAGAGATAATCGGCCTAGCGGGTGCCGGGGAGCTGTTTTTT
CDR3 protein: CASSQEIIGLAGAGELFF

D gene: TRBD1
CDR3 length: 14
clone size: .
V gene: TRBV7-9
J gene: TRBJ1-2
CDR3 DNA: TGTGCCAGCAGCCTGGGACAGGGAGGCTATGGCTACACCTTC
CDR3 protein: CASSLGQGGYGYTF

D gene: .
CDR3 length: 13
clone size: .
V gene: TRBV27
J gene: TRBJ2-5
CDR3 DNA: TGTGCCAGCAGTTTGACCCTTCAAGAGACCCAGTACTTC
CDR3 protein: CASSLTLQETQYF

D gene: TRBD2
CDR3 length: 16
clone size: .
V gene: TRBV19
J gene: TRBJ2-7
CDR3 DNA: TGTGCCAGTAGTACCGAACTAGCGGGAGAATCTTACGAGCAGTACTTC
CDR3 protein: CASSTELAGESYEQYF